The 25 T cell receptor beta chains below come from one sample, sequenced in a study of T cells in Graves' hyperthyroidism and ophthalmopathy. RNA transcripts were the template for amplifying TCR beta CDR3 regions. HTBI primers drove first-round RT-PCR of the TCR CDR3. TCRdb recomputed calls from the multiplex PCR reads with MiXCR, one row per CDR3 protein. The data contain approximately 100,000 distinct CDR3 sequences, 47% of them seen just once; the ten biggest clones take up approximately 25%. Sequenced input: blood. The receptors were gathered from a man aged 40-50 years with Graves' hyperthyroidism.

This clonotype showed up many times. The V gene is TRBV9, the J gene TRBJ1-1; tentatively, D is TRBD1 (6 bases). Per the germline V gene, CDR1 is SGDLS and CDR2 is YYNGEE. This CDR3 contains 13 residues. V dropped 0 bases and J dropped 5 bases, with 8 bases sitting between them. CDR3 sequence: CASSVDRGTEAFF. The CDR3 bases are TGTGCCAGCAGCGTAGATAGGGGGACTGAAGCTTTCTTT.

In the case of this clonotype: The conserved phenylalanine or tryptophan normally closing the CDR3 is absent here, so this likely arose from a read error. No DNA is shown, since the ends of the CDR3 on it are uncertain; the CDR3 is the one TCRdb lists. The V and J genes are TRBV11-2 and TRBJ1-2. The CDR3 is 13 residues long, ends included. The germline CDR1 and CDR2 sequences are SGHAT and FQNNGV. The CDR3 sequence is CASSSPKSGAISY.

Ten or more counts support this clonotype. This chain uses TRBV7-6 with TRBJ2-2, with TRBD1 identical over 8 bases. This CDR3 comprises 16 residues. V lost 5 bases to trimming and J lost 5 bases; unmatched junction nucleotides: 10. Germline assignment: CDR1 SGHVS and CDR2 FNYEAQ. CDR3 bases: TGTGCCAGCAGCCCTCATGACAGGGGTCGTACCGGGGAGCTGTTTTTT. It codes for CASSPHDRGRTGELFF.

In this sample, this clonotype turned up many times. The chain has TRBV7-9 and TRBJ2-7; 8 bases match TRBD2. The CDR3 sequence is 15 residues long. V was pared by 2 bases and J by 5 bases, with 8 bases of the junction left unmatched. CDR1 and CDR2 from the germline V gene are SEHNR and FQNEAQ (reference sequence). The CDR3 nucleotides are TGTGCCAGCAGCTTAAAGACTAGCGTGAGAAACGAGCAGTACTTC. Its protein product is CASSLKTSVRNEQYF.

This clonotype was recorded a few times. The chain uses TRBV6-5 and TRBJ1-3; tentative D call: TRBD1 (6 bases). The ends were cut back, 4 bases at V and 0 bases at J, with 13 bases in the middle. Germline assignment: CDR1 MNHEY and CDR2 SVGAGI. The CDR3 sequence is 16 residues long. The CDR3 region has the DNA TGTGCCAGCAGTTCCCGGACAGCCTCCTCTGGAAACACCATATATTTT. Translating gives CASSSRTASSGNTIYF.

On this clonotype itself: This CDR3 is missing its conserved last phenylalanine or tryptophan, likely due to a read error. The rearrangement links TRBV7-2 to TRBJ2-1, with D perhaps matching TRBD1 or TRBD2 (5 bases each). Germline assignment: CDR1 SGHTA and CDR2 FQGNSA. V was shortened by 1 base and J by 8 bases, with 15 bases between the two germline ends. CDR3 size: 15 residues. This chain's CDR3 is CASSLGGASRDEQFS. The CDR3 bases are TGTGCCAGCAGCTTAGGAGGGGCATCCCGGGATGAGCAGTTCTCC.

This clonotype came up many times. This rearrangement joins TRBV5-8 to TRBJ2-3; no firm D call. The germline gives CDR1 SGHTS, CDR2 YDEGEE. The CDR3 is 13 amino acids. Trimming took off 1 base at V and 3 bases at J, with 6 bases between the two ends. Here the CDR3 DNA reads TGTGCCAGCAGCTTGACGCGTACAGATACGCAGTATTTT. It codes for CASSLTRTDTQYF.

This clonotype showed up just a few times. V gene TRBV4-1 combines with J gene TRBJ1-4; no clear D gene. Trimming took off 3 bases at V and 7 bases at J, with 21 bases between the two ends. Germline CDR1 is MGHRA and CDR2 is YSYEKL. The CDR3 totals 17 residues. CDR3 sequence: CASSHLFRRVKGEKLFF. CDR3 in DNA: TGCGCCAGCAGCCACCTCTTCCGAAGAGTGAAGGGTGAAAAACTGTTTTTT.

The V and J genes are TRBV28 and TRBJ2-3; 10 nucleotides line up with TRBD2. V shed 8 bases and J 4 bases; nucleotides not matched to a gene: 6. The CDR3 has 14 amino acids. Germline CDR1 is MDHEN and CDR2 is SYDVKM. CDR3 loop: CASGLAGVSDTQYF. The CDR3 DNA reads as TGTGCCAGCGGCCTAGCGGGAGTATCAGATACGCAGTATTTT.

In nucleotides, the CDR3 is TGCGCCAGCAGCTTGGAGGGACAGCGAGGTTATGCGGGGACCCAGTACTTC. This gives the protein CASSLEGQRGYAGTQYF. This chain joins TRBV5-1 and TRBJ2-5, with 7 bases lining up with TRBD1. The V segment lost 0 bases and the J segment 7 bases; nucleotides outside the gene matches: 15. In germline, CDR1 is SGHRS, CDR2 YFSETQ. This CDR3 spans 17 amino acids. Full variable domain (remainder filled in from reference TRBV5-1 and TRBJ2-5): KAGVTQTPRYLIKTRGQQVTLSCSPISGHRSVSWYQQTPGQGLQFLFEYFSETQRNKGNFPGRFSGRQFSNSRSEMNVSTLELGDSALYLCASSLEGQRGYAGTQYFGPGTRLLVL.

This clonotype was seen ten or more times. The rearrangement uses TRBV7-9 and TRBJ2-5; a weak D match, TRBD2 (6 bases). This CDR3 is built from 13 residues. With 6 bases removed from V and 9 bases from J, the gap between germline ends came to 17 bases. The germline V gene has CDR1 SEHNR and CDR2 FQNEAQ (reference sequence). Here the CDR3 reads CASSSGTPPAQYF. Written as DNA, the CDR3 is TGTGCCAGCAGTTCCGGGACTCCCCCCGCCCAGTACTTC.

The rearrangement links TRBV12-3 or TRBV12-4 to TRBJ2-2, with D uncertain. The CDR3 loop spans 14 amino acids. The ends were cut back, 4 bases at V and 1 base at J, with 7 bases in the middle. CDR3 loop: CASSSSENTGELFF. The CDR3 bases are TGTGCCAGCAGTTCATCGGAGAACACCGGGGAGCTGTTTTTT.

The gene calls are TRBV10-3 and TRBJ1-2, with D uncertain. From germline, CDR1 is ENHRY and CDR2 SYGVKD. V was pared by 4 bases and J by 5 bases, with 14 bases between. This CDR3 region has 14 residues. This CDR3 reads CAISVMGNWYGYTF. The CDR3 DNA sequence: TGTGCCATCAGTGTAATGGGGAACTGGTATGGCTACACCTTC.

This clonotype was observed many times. The CDR3 nucleotides read TGCGCCAGCCGCGGGACATCGACCTACGAGCAGTACTTC. As protein: CASRGTSTYEQYF. V is TRBV5-1 and J is TRBJ2-7; either TRBD1 or TRBD2 may fit D (6 bases each). The CDR3 covers 13 residues. Germline lookup yields CDR1 SGHRS and CDR2 YFSETQ. With 7 bases removed from V and 2 bases from J, the gap between germline ends came to 13 bases. The full variable domain, with the rest looked up from reference TRBV5-1 and TRBJ2-7, is KAGVTQTPRYLIKTRGQQVTLSCSPISGHRSVSWYQQTPGQGLQFLFEYFSETQRNKGNFPGRFSGRQFSNSRSEMNVSTLELGDSALYLCASRGTSTYEQYFGPGTRLTVT.

CDR3 coding DNA: TGTGCCAGCAGTCGGGACAGGGAGGGTTCACCCCTCCACTTT. It specifies CASSRDREGSPLHF. The genes are TRBV2 and TRBJ1-6, with TRBD1 matching over 9 bases. Germline assignment: CDR1 SNHLY and CDR2 FYNNEI. The CDR3 length is 14 residues. The ends lost 5 bases at V and 9 bases at J; junction bases unmatched: 5.

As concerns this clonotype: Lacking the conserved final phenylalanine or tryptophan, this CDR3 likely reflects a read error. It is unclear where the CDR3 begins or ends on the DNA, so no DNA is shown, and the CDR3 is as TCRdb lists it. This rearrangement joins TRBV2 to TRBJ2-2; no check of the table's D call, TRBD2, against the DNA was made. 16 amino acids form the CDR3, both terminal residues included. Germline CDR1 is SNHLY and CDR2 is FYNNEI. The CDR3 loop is CASRDGLAGYTGELLL.

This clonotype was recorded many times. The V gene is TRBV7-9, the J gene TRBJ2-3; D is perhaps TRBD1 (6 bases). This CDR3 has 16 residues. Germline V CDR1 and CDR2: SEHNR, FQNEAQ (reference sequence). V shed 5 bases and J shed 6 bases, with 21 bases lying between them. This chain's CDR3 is CASSPHPRQATDTQYF. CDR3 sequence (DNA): TGTGCCAGCAGCCCGCACCCTAGACAGGCCACGGATACGCAGTATTTT. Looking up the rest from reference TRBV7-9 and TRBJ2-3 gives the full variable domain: DTGVSQNPRHKITKRGQNVTFRCDPISEHNRLYWYRQTLGQGPEFLTYFQNEAQLEKSRLLSDRFSAERPKGSFSTLEIQRTEQGDSAMYLCASSPHPRQATDTQYFGPGTRLTVL.

The CDR3 coding sequence is TGTGCCAGCAGCCCGATTCGCCCAGGGGTCGAGCAGTACTTC. It is translated as CASSPIRPGVEQYF. The rearrangement links TRBV7-3 to TRBJ2-7, with TRBD1 as a possible D gene (6 bases). The V gene's germline CDR1 is SGHTA and CDR2 FQGTGA. With 5 bases removed from V and 6 bases from J, the gap between germline ends came to 17 bases. CDR3 size: 14 residues. Using reference TRBV7-3 and TRBJ2-7 for the parts outside the CDR3, the full variable domain is GAGVSQTPSNKVTEKGKYVELRCDPISGHTALYWYRQSLGQGPEFLIYFQGTGAADDSGLPNDRFFAVRPEGSVSTLKIQRTERGDSAVYLCASSPIRPGVEQYFGPGTRLTVT.

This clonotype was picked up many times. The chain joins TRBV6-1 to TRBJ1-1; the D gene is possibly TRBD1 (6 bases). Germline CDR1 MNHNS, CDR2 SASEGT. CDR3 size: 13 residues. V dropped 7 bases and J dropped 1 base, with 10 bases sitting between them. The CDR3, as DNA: TGTGCCAGCAAACAGGGAGGGAACACTGAAGCTTTCTTT. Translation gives CASKQGGNTEAFF.

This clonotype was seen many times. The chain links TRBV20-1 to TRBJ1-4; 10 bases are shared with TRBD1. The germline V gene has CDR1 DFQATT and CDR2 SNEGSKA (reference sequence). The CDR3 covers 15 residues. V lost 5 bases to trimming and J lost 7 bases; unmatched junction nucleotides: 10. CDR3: CSAVLGGTGVEKLFF. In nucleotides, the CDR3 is TGCAGTGCTGTTTTGGGGGGGACAGGGGTTGAAAAACTGTTTTTT.

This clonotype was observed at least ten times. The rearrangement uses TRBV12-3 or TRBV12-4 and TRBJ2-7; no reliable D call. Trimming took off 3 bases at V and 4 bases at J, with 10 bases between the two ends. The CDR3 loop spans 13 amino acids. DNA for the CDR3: TGTGCCAGCAGTTTTGGCGGATTATACGAGCAGTACTTC. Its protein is CASSFGGLYEQYF.

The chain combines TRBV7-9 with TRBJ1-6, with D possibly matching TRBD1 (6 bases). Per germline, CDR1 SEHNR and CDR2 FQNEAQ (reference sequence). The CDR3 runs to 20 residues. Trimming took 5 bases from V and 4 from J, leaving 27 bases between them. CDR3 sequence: CASSRRSLNAGGPYNSPLHF. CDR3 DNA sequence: TGTGCCAGCAGCCGAAGATCCCTTAACGCCGGGGGCCCTTATAATTCACCCCTCCACTTT. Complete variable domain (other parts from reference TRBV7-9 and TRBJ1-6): DTGVSQNPRHKITKRGQNVTFRCDPISEHNRLYWYRQTLGQGPEFLTYFQNEAQLEKSRLLSDRFSAERPKGSFSTLEIQRTEQGDSAMYLCASSRRSLNAGGPYNSPLHFGNGTRLTVT.

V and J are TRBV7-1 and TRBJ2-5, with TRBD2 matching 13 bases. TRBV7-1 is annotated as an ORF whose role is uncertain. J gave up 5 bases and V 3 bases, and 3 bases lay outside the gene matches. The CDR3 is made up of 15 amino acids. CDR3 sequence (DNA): TGTGCCAGCAGCTCCGGGACTAGCGGGGTCGAGACCCAGTACTTC. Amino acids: CASSSGTSGVETQYF.

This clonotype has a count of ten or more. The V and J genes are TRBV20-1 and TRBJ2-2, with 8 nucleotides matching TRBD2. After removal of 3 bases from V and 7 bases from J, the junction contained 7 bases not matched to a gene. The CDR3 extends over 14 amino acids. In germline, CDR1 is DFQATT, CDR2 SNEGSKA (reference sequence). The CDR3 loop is CSARGRGGIGELFF. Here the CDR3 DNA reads TGCAGTGCTAGGGGCCGGGGGGGTATCGGGGAGCTGTTTTTT.

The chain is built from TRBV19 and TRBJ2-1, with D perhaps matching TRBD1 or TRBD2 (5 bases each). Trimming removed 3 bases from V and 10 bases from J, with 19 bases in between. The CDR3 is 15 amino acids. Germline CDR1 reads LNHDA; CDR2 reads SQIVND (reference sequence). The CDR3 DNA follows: TGTGCCAGTAGTATGACCGACAGTGGGACCGGGGAGCAGTTCTTC. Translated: CASSMTDSGTGEQFF.